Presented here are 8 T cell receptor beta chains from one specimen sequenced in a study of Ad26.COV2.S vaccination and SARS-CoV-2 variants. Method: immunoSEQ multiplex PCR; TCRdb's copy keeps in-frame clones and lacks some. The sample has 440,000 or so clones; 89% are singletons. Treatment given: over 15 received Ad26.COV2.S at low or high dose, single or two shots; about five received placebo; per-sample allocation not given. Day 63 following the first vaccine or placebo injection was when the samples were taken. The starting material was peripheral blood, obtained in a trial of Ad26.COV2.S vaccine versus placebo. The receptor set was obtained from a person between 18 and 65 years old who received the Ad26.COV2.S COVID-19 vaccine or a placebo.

The CDR3 coding sequence is TGTGCCAGCTCACCACCGGGGGACAGGGCTCTTTCACAGCAGACCCAGTACTTC. Protein: CASSPPGDRALSQQTQYF. This rearrangement joins TRBV18 to TRBJ2-5; 9 nucleotides align to TRBD1. The length of the CDR3 is 18 residues. Germline CDR1 reads KGHSH; CDR2 reads LQKENI. V gave up 0 bases and J gave up 6 bases; unmatched junction bases: 14.

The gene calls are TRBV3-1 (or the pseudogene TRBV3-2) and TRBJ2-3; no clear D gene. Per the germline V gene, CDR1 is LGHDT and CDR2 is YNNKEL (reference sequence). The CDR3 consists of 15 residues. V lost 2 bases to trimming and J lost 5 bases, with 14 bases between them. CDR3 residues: CASSQQPLRVDTQYF. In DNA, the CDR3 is TGTGCCAGCAGCCAACAGCCCCTCCGGGTAGATACGCAGTATTTT.

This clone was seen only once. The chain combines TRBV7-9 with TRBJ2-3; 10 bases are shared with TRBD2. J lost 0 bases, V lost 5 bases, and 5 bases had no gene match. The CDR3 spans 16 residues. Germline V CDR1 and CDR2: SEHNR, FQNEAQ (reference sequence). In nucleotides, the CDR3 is TGTGCCAGCAGCCCACAAGCGGGAGGGAGCACAGATACGCAGTATTTT. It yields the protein CASSPQAGGSTDTQYF.

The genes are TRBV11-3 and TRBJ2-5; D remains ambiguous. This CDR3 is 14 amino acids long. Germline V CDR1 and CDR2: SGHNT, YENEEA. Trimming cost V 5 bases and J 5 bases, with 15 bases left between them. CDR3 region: CASSLNSGGETQYF. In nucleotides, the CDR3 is TGTGCCAGCAGCCTTAACTCGGGTGGGGAGACCCAGTACTTC. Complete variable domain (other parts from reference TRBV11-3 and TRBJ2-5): EAGVVQSPRYKIIEKKQPVAFWCNPISGHNTLYWYLQNLGQGPELLIRYENEEAVDDSQLPKDRFSAERLKGVDSTLKIQPAELGDSAVYLCASSLNSGGETQYFGPGTRLLVL.

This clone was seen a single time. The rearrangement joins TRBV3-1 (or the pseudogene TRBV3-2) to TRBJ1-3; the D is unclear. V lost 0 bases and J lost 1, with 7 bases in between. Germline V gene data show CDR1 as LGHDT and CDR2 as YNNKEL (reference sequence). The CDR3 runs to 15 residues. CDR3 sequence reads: CASSQDSVSGNTIYF. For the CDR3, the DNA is TGTGCCAGCAGCCAAGATTCGGTTTCTGGAAACACCATATATTTT.

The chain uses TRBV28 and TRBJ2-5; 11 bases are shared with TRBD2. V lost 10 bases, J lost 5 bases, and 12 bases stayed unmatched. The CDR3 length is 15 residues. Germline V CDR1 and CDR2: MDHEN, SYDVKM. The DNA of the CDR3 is TGTGCCACTTTAGCGGGAGGGCTAGATTGGGAGACCCAGTACTTC. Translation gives CATLAGGLDWETQYF.

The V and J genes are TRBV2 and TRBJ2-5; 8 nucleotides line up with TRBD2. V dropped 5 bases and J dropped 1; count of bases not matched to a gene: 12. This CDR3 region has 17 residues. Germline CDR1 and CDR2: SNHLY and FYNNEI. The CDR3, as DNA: TGTGCCAGCAGTCGCTACTTACCGGGACTAGTCCAAGAGACCCAGTACTTC. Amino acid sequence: CASSRYLPGLVQETQYF.

The CDR3 loop is CASSWLTGNTEAFF. The CDR3 DNA is TGTGCCAGCAGTTGGCTGACAGGTAACACTGAAGCTTTCTTT. The chain combines TRBV25-1 with TRBJ1-1; a possible D gene is TRBD1 (6 bases). This CDR3 is 14 amino acids long. V was clipped by 5 bases and J by 2 bases, with 12 bases between them. CDR1 is MGHDK and CDR2 is SYGVNS in the germline V gene.